The entry below gives a single TCR beta chain sequence along with its context. Its target is not known. This specimen belongs to a study of human T cells and chemical hapten exposure. Study in general: Epicutaneous patch tests delivered 0.01% DPC to the upper back, with evaluation at 6 days. Study outcomes and limitations: The study found expanded TCRs formed significantly more large CDR3 similarity clusters than controls.

This CDR3 contains 10 residues. Trimming removed 6 bases at V and 6 bases at J, with 8 bases between. Germline V gene data show CDR1 as DFQATT and CDR2 as SNEGSKA (reference sequence). Via MiXCR, TCRdb re-called the RACE reads, giving one row per CDR3 protein. The table has about 250,000 distinct CDR3 sequences, approximately 8% seen once. Time point indicated: pre-sensitization, week 0. Stated treatment: therapeutic diphenylcyclopropenone sensitization with weekly scalp DPC. The origin of this receptor is a man between 18 and 29 years old with alopecia areata. Some clones in this sample may be carry-over from other donors' samples. The sequencing used whole blood, collected in connection with sensitization to the hapten diphenylcyclopropenone (DPC). V gene TRBV20-1 combines with J gene TRBJ1-1; D remains ambiguous. CDR3 coding DNA: TGCAGTGCGGACTACCCTGAAGCTTTCTTT. Protein product: CSADYPEAFF.